The clone carrying this T cell receptor beta chain occurred many times. The antigen is undetermined. TCRdb used MiXCR to reprocess the 5' RACE reads, holding one entry per CDR3 protein. The profile covers roughly 290,000 distinct CDR3 sequences, with less than 9.5% appearing a single time and around 7.1% taken by the ten largest. These data originate in a study of identical twins. Study-wide results and caveats: Insertions were reduced in abundant cord blood beta clonotypes but not in memory repertoires.

These data are also associated with another study on yellow fever vaccine responses in identical twins.

The source of this sequence is a woman younger than 30 in good health. Sequencing input: CD8+ T cells sorted from blood.

The CDR3 region is CASSLGQGSHNEQFF. CDR3 bases: TGTGCCAGCAGCTTGGGTCAGGGGAGCCACAATGAGCAGTTCTTC. This rearrangement joins TRBV5-6 to TRBJ2-1, with D possibly TRBD1 on 6 matching bases. This CDR3 contains 15 residues. Germline values: CDR1 SGHDT, CDR2 YYEEEE. Trimming took 0 bases from V and 5 from J, leaving 12 bases between them.